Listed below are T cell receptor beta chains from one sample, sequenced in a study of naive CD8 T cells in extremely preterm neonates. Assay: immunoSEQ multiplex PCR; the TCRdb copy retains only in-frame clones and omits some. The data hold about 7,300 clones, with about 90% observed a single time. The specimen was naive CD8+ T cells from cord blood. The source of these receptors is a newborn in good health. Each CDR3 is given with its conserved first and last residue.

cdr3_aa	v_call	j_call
CASSDGTRGTDTQYF	TRBV19	TRBJ2-3
CARGGQEVRETQYF	TRBV6-4	TRBJ2-5
CASSWGGLAGVLDTDTQYF	TRBV5-1	TRBJ2-3
CASSGTANYGYTF	TRBV9	TRBJ1-2
CASSPPGQFYEQYF	TRBV19	-
CASSLLLAGTPSTDTQYF	TRBV5-6	TRBJ2-3
CASSLGLAGEVTDTQYF	TRBV9	TRBJ2-3
CSAKTGNEQYF	TRBV29-1	TRBJ2-7
CASSDSGSGSQYF	TRBV25-1	TRBJ2-5
CASSSKGVAGGEETQYF	TRBV4-1	TRBJ2-5
CASSLEARQGVRGYTF	TRBV7-9	TRBJ1-2
CASSWRLAGVSDTQYF	TRBV7-2	TRBJ2-3
CASTRQGEENGYTF	TRBV5-1	TRBJ1-2
CASSWTSGKQETQYF	TRBV7-8	TRBJ2-5
CASSLHELAGGPRDTQYF	TRBV11-2	TRBJ2-3
CASLGGGLNTGELFF	TRBV6-6	TRBJ2-2
CAWSGTLSYEQYF	TRBV30	TRBJ2-7
CASGPSRATYNEQFF	TRBV6-5	TRBJ2-1
CAGQQGASTDTQYF	TRBV30	TRBJ2-3
CAWTAGVGNEQFF	TRBV30	TRBJ2-1
CSVERPDTQYF	TRBV29-1	TRBJ2-3
CASRPLAGYNEQFF	TRBV19	TRBJ2-1
CSATSAGELFF	TRBV20-1	TRBJ2-2
CASSVSHEPYQPQHF	TRBV9	TRBJ1-5
CASSPGGSRNTEAFF	TRBV4-1	TRBJ1-1
CASSPPGLAVQETQYF	TRBV7-9	TRBJ2-5
CASSFSGSDEQFF	TRBV5-6	TRBJ2-1
CASSLGLEQYF	TRBV7-9	TRBJ2-7
CASSPPGLAGQTYEQYF	TRBV7-2	TRBJ2-7
CASSFATGNQPQHF	TRBV5-6	TRBJ1-5
CASSERSYEQYF	TRBV6-1	TRBJ2-7
CASSLTSGRNEQYF	TRBV5-4	TRBJ2-7
CASSLGQSFEQYF	TRBV13	TRBJ2-7
CASSLGEGGLNTEAFF	TRBV7-9	TRBJ1-1
CASSYGLAGSYEQYF	TRBV14	TRBJ2-7
CASSVKDNSYEQYF	TRBV9	TRBJ2-7
CASSLMGTGHYEQYF	TRBV5-4	TRBJ2-7
CASSFTVWNTEAFF	TRBV5-8	TRBJ1-1
CAWKEGARRNTEAFF	TRBV30	TRBJ1-1
CASSVTYEQYF	TRBV7-2	TRBJ2-7
CASSYRDSRYNEQFF	TRBV7-6	TRBJ2-1
CASVAPGQASYEQYF	TRBV2	-
CASSFPNQPQHF	TRBV27	TRBJ1-5
CASSLVVNTGELFF	TRBV7-6	TRBJ2-2
CASRVQGAGTEAFF	TRBV28	TRBJ1-1
CASGPVGSEQYF	TRBV19	TRBJ2-7
CASSDLTGARAPKDTQYF	TRBV6-4	TRBJ2-3
CASSWTENTEAFF	TRBV27	TRBJ1-1
CASSLVSGETQYF	TRBV7-9	TRBJ2-5
CASSFSATSGVYEQYF	TRBV11-2	TRBJ2-7
CASSRTSGSPDTQYF	TRBV7-2	TRBJ2-3
CASTLRGSQPQHF	TRBV5-6	TRBJ1-5
CAWSTSVGYWEQYF	TRBV30	TRBJ2-5
CASSLGGGYGYTF	TRBV5-1	TRBJ1-2
CARSYRDKNYGYTF	TRBV5-3	TRBJ1-2
CASSSHGGRETQYF	TRBV7-2	TRBJ2-5
CASSVGGTTYEQYF	TRBV9	TRBJ2-7